The 28 T cell receptor beta chains below all came from one sample that was sequenced in a study of control samples from healthy donors and cancer patients. Produced via immunoSEQ multiplex PCR; TCRdb's table is partial and in-frame only. Of 130,000 to 150,000 clones in the sample, roughly 93% were seen once. The sequencing sample was made of blood. These receptors all stem from a man younger than 30 in good health.

The gene calls are TRBV5-1 and TRBJ2-5; 9 bases map to TRBD2. The CDR3 extends over 18 amino acids. The V and J ends lost 7 bases and 4 bases, in that order; junction bases with no gene match: 20. Germline CDR1 and CDR2: SGHRS and YFSETQ. CDR3: CASSGVGVGGGAVETQYF. For the CDR3, the DNA is TGCGCCAGCTCCGGAGTAGGGGTAGGCGGGGGGGCCGTAGAGACCCAGTACTTC.

This sequence joins TRBV19 and TRBJ1-5; 8 nucleotides agree with TRBD1. V was pared by 7 bases and J by 6 bases, with 5 bases of the junction left unmatched. CDR1 and CDR2 (germline): LNHDA, SQIVND (reference sequence). The CDR3 has 13 amino acids. The CDR3 nucleotides are TGTGCCAGTAACCTCCAGGGGGCTCAGCCCCAGCATTTT. The encoded protein is CASNLQGAQPQHF. Looking up the rest from reference TRBV19 and TRBJ1-5 gives the full variable domain: DGGITQSPKYLFRKEGQNVTLSCEQNLNHDAMYWYRQDPGQGLRLIYYSQIVNDFQKGDIAEGYSVSREKKESFPLTVTSAQKNPTAFYLCASNLQGAQPQHFGDGTRLSIL.

The chain couples TRBV11-3 to TRBJ2-1; D perhaps matches TRBD1 (6 bases). Germline V gene lookup returns CDR1 SGHNT and CDR2 YENEEA. CDR3 length: 15 residues. The V end was cut by 1 base, the J end by 6 bases, with 13 bases between. CDR3 coding DNA: TGTGCCAGCAGCTTAGGGGACACCTTTTCCAATGAGCAGTTCTTC. Protein product: CASSLGDTFSNEQFF.

The chain employs TRBV9 and TRBJ1-2; 9 bases match TRBD1. This CDR3 is 15 amino acids long. Germline V CDR1 and CDR2: SGDLS, YYNGEE. The J segment lost 8 bases and the V segment lost 4 bases, leaving 12 bases of the junction unmatched. The CDR3 loop is CASSFARDRVVGYTF. As DNA, the CDR3 is TGTGCCAGCAGCTTTGCCCGGGACAGGGTCGTCGGCTACACCTTC. Full variable domain (outside the CDR3, taken from reference TRBV9 and TRBJ1-2): DSGVTQTPKHLITATGQRVTLRCSPRSGDLSVYWYQQSLDQGLQFLIQYYNGEERAKGNILERFSAQQFPDLHSELNLSSLELGDSALYFCASSFARDRVVGYTFGSGTRLTVV.

V and J are TRBV29-1 and TRBJ1-2, with TRBD1 matching 9 bases. V dropped 6 bases and J dropped 8; count of bases not matched to a gene: 7. The CDR3 sequence is 12 residues long. Germline values: CDR1 SQVTM, CDR2 ANQGSEA. CDR3 sequence reads: CSVMDRGWGYTF. CDR3 coding DNA: TGCAGCGTCATGGACAGGGGTTGGGGCTACACCTTC.

V usage is TRBV13 and J usage is TRBJ2-7; D ambiguous. The CDR3 runs to 14 residues. Trimming cost V 1 base and J 2 bases, with 9 bases left between them. Looked up from germline, CDR1 is PRHDT and CDR2 is FYEKMQ (reference sequence). In DNA, the CDR3 is TGTGCCAGCAGCTTAGTCGCAGTCCCCTACGAGCAGTACTTC. Amino acid sequence: CASSLVAVPYEQYF.

The gene calls are TRBV5-1 and TRBJ1-1; D not resolved. The germline gives CDR1 SGHRS, CDR2 YFSETQ. Trimming removed 7 bases from V and 2 bases from J, with 12 bases in between. The CDR3 totals 13 residues. CDR3 sequence: CASRTGSNTEAFF. In DNA form, the CDR3 reads TGCGCCAGCCGAACTGGCTCAAACACTGAAGCTTTCTTT.

The rearrangement joins TRBV18 to TRBJ2-1; unclear D gene. V was pared by 6 bases and J by 4 bases, with 10 bases between. Germline lookup yields CDR1 KGHSH and CDR2 LQKENI. The CDR3 length is 13 residues. CDR3: CASSPMSYNEQFF. The CDR3 DNA is TGTGCCAGCTCCCCCATGAGTTACAATGAGCAGTTCTTC.

The chain is built from TRBV5-1 and TRBJ2-5; D is ambiguous. CDR3 size: 16 residues. Germline V gives CDR1 SGHRS, CDR2 YFSETQ. Trimming removed 0 bases from V and 3 bases from J, with 15 bases in between. The chain's CDR3 is CASSLVLSMNKETQYF. For the CDR3, the DNA is TGCGCCAGCAGCTTGGTGCTTTCCATGAATAAAGAGACCCAGTACTTC. Filled out from reference TRBV5-1 and TRBJ2-5, the complete variable domain reads KAGVTQTPRYLIKTRGQQVTLSCSPISGHRSVSWYQQTPGQGLQFLFEYFSETQRNKGNFPGRFSGRQFSNSRSEMNVSTLELGDSALYLCASSLVLSMNKETQYFGPGTRLLVL.

This clone has only one observation. The V call is TRBV10-1, the J call TRBJ2-3; TRBD1 might be the D (6 bases). Trimming took off 7 bases at V and 4 bases at J, with 21 bases between the two ends. The CDR3 is made up of 16 amino acids. The germline gives CDR1 WNHNN, CDR2 SYGVQD (reference sequence). CDR3 bases: TGCGCCAGCAATCTAGCCGGGACAAAAGGGGCAGATACGCAGTATTTT. This translates into CASNLAGTKGADTQYF.

The gene calls are TRBV2 and TRBJ1-4, with TRBD1 identical over 9 bases. CDR1 is SNHLY and CDR2 is FYNNEI in the germline V gene. The CDR3 runs to 17 residues. The trim removed 6 bases at V and 3 bases at J, leaving 11 bases unmatched. CDR3 coding DNA: TGTGCCAGCAGACGGGACAGGGTATCTGGGGCTAATGAAAAACTGTTTTTT. Its protein is CASRRDRVSGANEKLFF.

This chain joins TRBV7-3 and TRBJ2-1; no firm D call. The CDR3 runs 17 residues. Trimming shortened V by 1 base and J by 5 bases, and 18 bases separated the two germline ends. CDR1 is SGHTA and CDR2 is FQGTGA in the germline V gene. CDR3 coding DNA: TGTGCCAGCAGCTTAAACCTTGGTCTGAATGGCCACAATGAGCAGTTCTTC. Protein sequence: CASSLNLGLNGHNEQFF.

V gene TRBV6-6 combines with J gene TRBJ1-4; 10 bases line up with TRBD1. Unmatched junction bases numbered 17, after V lost 5 bases and J lost 8 bases. In germline, CDR1 is MNHNY, CDR2 SVGAGI (reference sequence). The CDR3 totals 18 residues. The CDR3 bases are TGTGCCAGCAGTCACAAGCCGGGACAGGGGTTGATTTGGGAAAAACTGTTTTTT. Translated, it gives CASSHKPGQGLIWEKLFF.

This chain joins TRBV7-2 and TRBJ1-5; D remains unclear. V shed 3 bases and J shed 4 bases, with 7 bases lying between them. The CDR3 length is 13 residues. Looked up from germline, CDR1 is SGHTA and CDR2 is FQGNSA. CDR3 nucleotide sequence: TGTGCCAGCAGCTTCGGAGGGAATCAGCCCCAGCATTTT. Translation: CASSFGGNQPQHF.

This chain connects TRBV5-6 to TRBJ2-1; no clear D. The CDR3 contains 12 residues. Germline assignment: CDR1 SGHDT and CDR2 YYEEEE. Trimming stripped 2 bases from V and 9 bases from J, with 9 bases between. CDR3 in amino acids: CASSFGAIEQFF. The CDR3 bases are TGTGCCAGCAGCTTCGGAGCTATTGAGCAGTTCTTC.

The rearrangement joins TRBV5-6 to TRBJ2-1; perhaps TRBD1 as D (6 bases). The CDR3 sequence is 15 residues long. Germline V gene lookup returns CDR1 SGHDT and CDR2 YYEEEE. Trimming removed 0 bases at V and 5 bases at J, with 12 bases between. The CDR3 here is CASSLALGGDNEQFF. The CDR3 coding sequence is TGTGCCAGCAGCTTGGCCTTAGGGGGAGACAATGAGCAGTTCTTC.

CDR3 DNA sequence: TGCGCCAGCAGCCAAGGACGGTTGAACACTGAAGCTTTCTTT. Translating it yields CASSQGRLNTEAFF. J is TRBJ1-1 and V is TRBV4-3; D remains unclear. Germline lookup yields CDR1 LGHNA and CDR2 YSLEER. The CDR3 covers 14 residues. V lost 1 base, J lost 0 bases, and 6 bases lay in between.

The chain has TRBV5-8 and TRBJ1-2; perhaps TRBD1 as D (6 bases). V lost 0 bases to trimming and J lost 4 bases, with 13 bases between them. CDR1 is SGHTS and CDR2 is YDEGEE in the germline V gene. This CDR3 is built from 15 residues. The CDR3 nucleotides read TGTGCCAGCAGCTTGGGGACAGCGGAATCCTATGGCTACACCTTC. Its translation is CASSLGTAESYGYTF.

J is TRBJ1-5 and V is TRBV7-6; a weak D match, TRBD1 (6 bases). The CDR3 extends over 14 amino acids. The germline CDR1 and CDR2 sequences are SGHVS and FNYEAQ. V dropped 8 bases and J dropped 6 bases, with 17 bases sitting between them. This CDR3 reads CASARDIEGQPQHF. As DNA, the CDR3 is TGTGCCAGCGCCCGGGACATTGAAGGTCAGCCCCAGCATTTT.

The V call is TRBV4-2, the J call TRBJ1-6; 8 nucleotides match TRBD1. This CDR3 contains 14 residues. Looked up from germline, CDR1 is LGHNA and CDR2 is YNFKEQ. Germline trimming cut 3 bases from V and 7 bases from J; bases unmatched to any gene: 2. The CDR3 DNA follows: TGTGCCAGCAGCCACAGGACAGGGAATTCACCCCTCCACTTT. This codes for CASSHRTGNSPLHF.

The rearrangement links TRBV6-1 to TRBJ2-7; 8 nucleotides match TRBD2. This CDR3 is built from 17 residues. Germline V gene sequence: CDR1 MNHNS, CDR2 SASEGT. V dropped 3 bases and J dropped 4; count of bases not matched to a gene: 14. As DNA, the CDR3 is TGTGCCAGCAGTGACGCGGGAGGTTCCCGTGGTTTGTACGAGCAGTACTTC. Translated, it gives CASSDAGGSRGLYEQYF.

This rearrangement joins TRBV2 to TRBJ2-7, with 7 bases matching TRBD1. V was clipped by 6 bases and J by 1 base; unmatched bases: 12. From germline, CDR1 is SNHLY and CDR2 FYNNEI. The CDR3 runs to 16 residues. CDR3 region: CASRYNPRQGSYEQYF. The CDR3 bases are TGTGCCAGCAGATACAACCCGAGACAGGGTTCCTACGAGCAGTACTTC.

CDR3 residues: CASSRTGENTEAFF. The CDR3 coding sequence is TGTGCCAGCAGCAGGACAGGGGAGAACACTGAAGCTTTCTTT. The chain employs TRBV28 and TRBJ1-1; TRBD1 matches 9 bases. Germline trimming cut 6 bases from V and 1 base from J; bases unmatched to any gene: 3. The CDR3 has 14 residues. The germline gives CDR1 MDHEN, CDR2 SYDVKM.

In regard to this clone: Other DNA sequences in this sample translate to the same CDR3. The rearrangement uses TRBV20-1 and TRBJ1-5; D gene unclear. CDR1 is DFQATT and CDR2 is SNEGSKA in the germline V gene (reference sequence). CDR3 length: 14 residues. Trimming left V 3 bases short and J 0 bases short, with 9 bases between. For the CDR3, the DNA is TGCAGTGCTAGTTTGGGATATAGCAATCAGCCCCAGCATTTT. Translation gives CSASLGYSNQPQHF.

The J gene is TRBJ2-3, the V gene TRBV27; 8 bases match TRBD2. J gave up 6 bases and V 5 bases, and 13 bases lay outside the gene matches. CDR3 size: 16 residues. Germline CDR1 is MNHEY and CDR2 is SMNVEV (reference sequence). CDR3: CASSPLQREWGDTQYF. For the CDR3, the DNA is TGTGCCAGCAGTCCTCTACAGCGGGAGTGGGGGGATACGCAGTATTTT.

The J gene is TRBJ2-1, the V gene TRBV18; the match to TRBD2 covers 10 bases. J lost 9 bases, V lost 3 bases, and 11 bases had no gene match. CDR1 is KGHSH and CDR2 is LQKENI in the germline V gene. The CDR3 runs 16 residues. CDR3: CASSPTQLAGEGEQFF. In DNA form, the CDR3 reads TGTGCCAGCTCACCGACCCAGCTAGCGGGAGAGGGTGAGCAGTTCTTC.

This clone is labeled as medium-sized. This chain joins TRBV18 and TRBJ1-5; no clear D. V dropped 6 bases and J dropped 4 bases, with 13 bases sitting between them. Germline loops: CDR1 KGHSH, CDR2 LQKENI. The CDR3 is 14 residues long. The CDR3 spells CASSPEFINQPQHF. CDR3 coding DNA: TGTGCCAGCTCGCCCGAATTTATTAATCAGCCCCAGCATTTT.

The chain has TRBV27 and TRBJ1-1; perhaps TRBD1 as D (6 bases). V lost 4 bases, J lost 1 base, and 13 bases lay in between. The CDR3 consists of 15 residues. CDR1 and CDR2 from the germline V gene are MNHEY and SMNVEV (reference sequence). This CDR3 reads CASSWEGTRNTEAFF. As DNA, the CDR3 is TGTGCCAGCAGTTGGGAGGGGACAAGGAACACTGAAGCTTTCTTT.